This record covers a single T cell receptor beta chain. These data come from a study of PD-1 blockade in classical Hodgkin lymphoma. Produced via immunoSEQ multiplex PCR; TCRdb's table is partial and in-frame only. The table lists over 1,400 clones, 84% of them singletons. This CDR3 region has 15 residues. The germline V and J ends were trimmed by 0 bases and 4 bases, with 12 bases remaining between them. Germline V gene data show CDR1 as SGHRS and CDR2 as YFSETQ. All patients relapsed after autologous stem cell transplantation, and brentuximab vedotin exposure varied. Thawed PBMCs were the source of CD8+ T cells, obtained through magnetic negative selection.

This chain uses TRBV5-1 with TRBJ2-3; D is possibly TRBD1 (6 bases). The specimen comprised CD8+ T cells from blood, sampled at baseline. The receptor's source is a human donor with classical Hodgkin lymphoma. CDR3 in amino acids: CASSLGAGASDTQYF. CDR3 bases: TGCGCCAGCAGCTTGGGTGCAGGGGCCTCAGATACGCAGTATTTT. The variable domain in full, completed from reference TRBV5-1 and TRBJ2-3, reads KAGVTQTPRYLIKTRGQQVTLSCSPISGHRSVSWYQQTPGQGLQFLFEYFSETQRNKGNFPGRFSGRQFSNSRSEMNVSTLELGDSALYLCASSLGAGASDTQYFGPGTRLTVL.